This TCR beta chain was observed in a study of blood T cell repertoires in COVID-19. Across the whole study: The cDNA or gDNA used as material had been derived from T cells, B-cell-depleted T cells, or PBMCs.

Germline V CDR1 and CDR2: PRHDT, FYEKMQ (reference sequence). V shed 1 base and J 4 bases; nucleotides not matched to a gene: 8. This CDR3 has 17 residues. Original methodology: How many nucleated cells were present was estimated from reference gene primer amplification. This table comes from immunoSEQ multiplex PCR, and its TCRdb copy is limited to in-frame clones, with some not included. V and J calls and clone size are given by that table; D and trimming were obtained from the DNA. The sample contains about 180,000 clones, 78% of which appear only once. This clone was detected only a few times. The J gene is TRBJ1-3, the V gene TRBV13; 9 bases are shared with TRBD1. This clonotype was obtained from a woman in her fifties or sixties who had recovered from COVID-19. Sequenced material: PBMCs or T cells enriched from blood (not recorded which). DNA of the CDR3: TGTGCCAGCAGCTTAGCCTACAGGGGGCTAGCGGGAAACACCATATATTTT. Translating it yields CASSLAYRGLAGNTIYF.